The subject of this entry is one T cell receptor (beta chain). What it recognizes is unknown. This sample stems from a study of PD-1 blockade in classical Hodgkin lymphoma. Background on the study: Every 2 weeks, patients had 3 mg/kg nivolumab intravenously. Findings of the study overall: Undefined causes, possibly disease activity or prior therapy, underlie the repertoire differences. Significant TCR diversity gains by C4D1 occurred in CD4+ but not CD8+ cells.

The germline CDR1 and CDR2 sequences are ENHRY and SYGVKD. V lost 10 bases and J lost 7; bases outside the gene matches: 17. CDR3 size: 15 residues. This table comes from immunoSEQ multiplex PCR, and its TCRdb copy is limited to in-frame clones, with some not included. Of 46,000 or so clones in the sample, roughly 86% were seen once. No patient escaped relapse after autologous stem cell transplantation, and brentuximab vedotin exposure varied. V is TRBV10-3 and J is TRBJ2-3, with 7 bases identical to TRBD1. This specimen consisted of peripheral blood mononuclear cells (PBMCs), obtained at baseline. The TCR sequence derives from a human donor with classical Hodgkin lymphoma. The DNA of the CDR3 is TGTGCCAATTTTGAGGGGGCCACGCCTGATTATACGCAGTATTTT. This translates into CANFEGATPDYTQYF.